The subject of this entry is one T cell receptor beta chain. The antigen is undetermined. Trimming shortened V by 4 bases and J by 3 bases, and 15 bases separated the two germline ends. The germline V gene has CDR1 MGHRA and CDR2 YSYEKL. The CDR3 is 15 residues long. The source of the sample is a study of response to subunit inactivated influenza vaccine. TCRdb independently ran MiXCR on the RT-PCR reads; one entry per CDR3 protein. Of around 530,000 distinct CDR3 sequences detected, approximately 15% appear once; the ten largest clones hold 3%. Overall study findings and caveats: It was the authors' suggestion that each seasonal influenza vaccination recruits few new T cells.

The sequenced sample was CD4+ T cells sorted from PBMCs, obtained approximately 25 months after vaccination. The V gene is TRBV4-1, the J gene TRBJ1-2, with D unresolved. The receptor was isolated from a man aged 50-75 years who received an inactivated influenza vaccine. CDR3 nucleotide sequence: TGCGCCAGCAGCCCAATAGGACGGACCCACTATGGCTACACCTTC. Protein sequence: CASSPIGRTHYGYTF.